These 18 T cell receptor beta chains came from one sample sequenced in a study of identical twins. TCRdb used MiXCR to reprocess the 5' RACE reads, holding one entry per CDR3 protein. The profile shows roughly 190,000 distinct CDR3 sequences, more than 15% of them singletons. The data also belong to a second study, concerning T cells expressing NK-cell markers.

What was sequenced was CD8+ T cells sorted from blood. The receptors were sampled from a young woman in good health.

The chain employs TRBV5-1 and TRBJ2-1, with 13 bases that match TRBD2. V trimming: 3 bases; J trimming: 8 bases; junction bases outside the gene matches: 8. Germline CDR1 is SGHRS and CDR2 is YFSETQ. The CDR3 has 16 amino acids. Written as DNA, the CDR3 is TGCGCCAGCAGCTCCGCAACTAGCGGGAGGGCCCATGAGCAGTTCTTC. Its translation: CASSSATSGRAHEQFF.

This clonotype was seen a few times. This chain joins TRBV12-3 or TRBV12-4 and TRBJ1-2, with D possibly TRBD1 on 5 matching bases. Trimming stripped 7 bases from V and 4 bases from J, with 19 bases between. The CDR3 is made up of 15 amino acids. DNA for the CDR3: TGTGCCAGCATGTCCCGGGACGAAGAACCCTATGGCTACACCTTC. This codes for CASMSRDEEPYGYTF.

In the case of this clonotype: With a much larger clone just one base away, this may be a read error. The chain is built from TRBV7-8 and TRBJ2-7, with TRBD2 identical over 13 bases. This CDR3 spans 15 amino acids. Germline values: CDR1 SGHVS, CDR2 FQNEAQ. With 0 bases clipped from V and 5 bases from J, the junction kept 1 base outside the gene matches. The CDR3 reads CASSLAGTSGNEQYF. The CDR3 bases are TGTGCCAGCAGCTTAGCCGGGACTAGCGGGAACGAGCAGTACTTC.

This clonotype has just a few counts. The chain uses TRBV29-1 and TRBJ2-1, with D hard to call. V shed 7 bases and J shed 8 bases, with 18 bases lying between them. Per germline, CDR1 SQVTM and CDR2 ANQGSEA. This CDR3 has 13 amino acids. In nucleotides, the CDR3 is TGCAGCGCGGGCCCCGCCTCAACGTATGAGCAGTTCTTC. Its translation is CSAGPASTYEQFF.

This clonotype was detected a few times. The V and J genes are TRBV7-8 and TRBJ2-2; a weak D match, TRBD2 (6 bases). This CDR3 has 15 residues. Trimming left V 2 bases short and J 5 bases short, with 12 bases between. Per the germline V gene, CDR1 is SGHVS and CDR2 is FQNEAQ. The CDR3 coding sequence is TGTGCCAGCAGCTTAAGGGCGGGGAGTACCGGGGAGCTGTTTTTT. Amino acids: CASSLRAGSTGELFF.

The chain employs TRBV10-3 and TRBJ2-7; D uncertain. The CDR3 spans 13 residues. The germline gives CDR1 ENHRY, CDR2 SYGVKD. Deletions cut 0 bases from V and 5 bases from J, with 8 bases between. In DNA, the CDR3 is TGTGCCATCAGTGAGTCTAAGGAACACGAGCAGTACTTC. Encoded protein: CAISESKEHEQYF.

This clonotype was counted between two and nine times. The chain employs TRBV10-3 and TRBJ2-3; TRBD2 matches at 8 bases. The V segment lost 4 bases and the J segment 4 bases; nucleotides outside the gene matches: 7. The CDR3 loop spans 15 amino acids. The germline V gene encodes CDR1 ENHRY and CDR2 SYGVKD. CDR3 region: CAISVAGSAPDTQYF. CDR3 nucleotide sequence: TGTGCCATCAGTGTAGCGGGATCAGCCCCAGATACGCAGTATTTT.

The chain carries TRBV12-3 or TRBV12-4 and TRBJ2-5; 8 bases agree with TRBD1. CDR3 length: 18 amino acids. The V gene end was trimmed by 6 bases and the J gene end by 5 bases; junction bases not matched to a gene: 20. In DNA form, the CDR3 reads TGTGCCAGCAGACCAAACAGGGGGACAATCCGGTTGAGGGAGACCCAGTACTTC. Its protein product is CASRPNRGTIRLRETQYF.

The chain links TRBV5-1 to TRBJ1-1, with a possible D match to TRBD1 (6 bases). This CDR3 has 12 residues. V was pared by 7 bases and J by 5 bases, with 12 bases between. The germline gives CDR1 SGHRS, CDR2 YFSETQ. CDR3 sequence: CASWADRTEAFF. CDR3 in DNA: TGCGCCAGCTGGGCAGACAGGACTGAAGCTTTCTTT.

The chain is built from TRBV12-3 or TRBV12-4 and TRBJ1-2; D gene ambiguous. The CDR3 runs to 12 residues. V gave up 8 bases and J gave up 10 bases, with 17 bases separating them. CDR3 nucleotide sequence: TGTGCCAGCGCCCCCCGACCTTTAGACTACACCTTC. Amino acid sequence: CASAPRPLDYTF.

The gene calls are TRBV4-3 and TRBJ2-2, with 7 bases matching TRBD1. Germline values: CDR1 LGHNA, CDR2 YSLEER. The CDR3 covers 20 residues. The junction had 26 bases not matched to a gene; V was cut back by 5 bases and J by 8 bases. Written as DNA, the CDR3 is TGCGCCAGCAGCTCCCGGGACAGTGAAAGCCCGAGGGCGTCTTCTGGGGAGCTGTTTTTT. It translates to CASSSRDSESPRASSGELFF.

V is TRBV11-2 and J is TRBJ2-7; D is possibly TRBD1 or TRBD2 (5 bases each). The CDR3 is 15 residues long. In germline, CDR1 is SGHAT, CDR2 FQNNGV. Trimming stripped 3 bases from V and 1 base from J, with 13 bases between. CDR3: CASSFTGQGSYEQYF. CDR3 DNA sequence: TGTGCCAGCAGCTTCACGGGGCAGGGATCCTACGAGCAGTACTTC.

In this sample, this clonotype turned up a few times. The rearrangement links TRBV5-5 to TRBJ1-2; no clear D. The germline V gene encodes CDR1 SGHKS and CDR2 YYEKEE (reference sequence). The V gene lost 0 bases and the J gene lost 0 bases, with 9 bases spanning the gap. The CDR3 has 15 residues. The CDR3 loop reads CASSLGSATNYGYTF. CDR3 coding DNA: TGTGCCAGCAGCTTGGGTTCGGCTACTAACTATGGCTACACCTTC.

This clonotype appeared many times. The chain combines TRBV5-1 with TRBJ2-3, with a possible D match to TRBD2 (5 bases). Germline values: CDR1 SGHRS, CDR2 YFSETQ. Trimming shortened V by 2 bases and J by 6 bases, and 7 bases separated the two germline ends. CDR3 length equals 12 residues. The DNA for the CDR3 is TGCGCCAGCAGCTTCGGGATGGATACGCAGTATTTT. Translation: CASSFGMDTQYF.

The chain links TRBV7-6 to TRBJ2-1; D perhaps matches TRBD2 (6 bases). Trimming left V 6 bases short and J 10 bases short, with 19 bases between. This CDR3 spans 14 amino acids. CDR1 and CDR2 from the germline V gene are SGHVS and FNYEAQ. The CDR3 region is CASSPGGIVGEQFF. For the CDR3, the DNA is TGTGCCAGCAGTCCAGGCGGGATAGTAGGAGAGCAGTTCTTC.

The rearrangement links TRBV12-3 or TRBV12-4 to TRBJ2-7; 7 bases are a match to TRBD1. The CDR3 runs to 15 residues. With 5 bases clipped from V and 0 bases from J, the junction kept 7 bases outside the gene matches. Written as DNA, the CDR3 is TGTGCCAGCAGTCCCCGGGACAGAAGCTCCTACGAGCAGTACTTC. Its protein is CASSPRDRSSYEQYF.

The chain has TRBV4-1 and TRBJ2-1; 10 nucleotides align to TRBD1. V shed 3 bases and J 5 bases; nucleotides not matched to a gene: 25. Looked up from germline, CDR1 is MGHRA and CDR2 is YSYEKL. The CDR3 totals 22 residues. The CDR3 spells CASSHYQPGQGNPGTKNNEQFF. As DNA, the CDR3 is TGCGCCAGCAGCCATTACCAACCGGGACAGGGGAATCCCGGGACCAAGAACAATGAGCAGTTCTTC.

Only a few counts were recorded for this clonotype. V and J are TRBV4-1 and TRBJ2-1; possible D gene TRBD1, 5 bases. The CDR3 runs to 16 residues. V was trimmed by 4 bases and J by 0 bases, leaving 13 bases between them. Germline V gene sequence: CDR1 MGHRA, CDR2 YSYEKL. The CDR3 DNA follows: TGCGCCAGCAGCCTATTAGGGGTTAGCTCCTACAATGAGCAGTTCTTC. This gives the protein CASSLLGVSSYNEQFF.